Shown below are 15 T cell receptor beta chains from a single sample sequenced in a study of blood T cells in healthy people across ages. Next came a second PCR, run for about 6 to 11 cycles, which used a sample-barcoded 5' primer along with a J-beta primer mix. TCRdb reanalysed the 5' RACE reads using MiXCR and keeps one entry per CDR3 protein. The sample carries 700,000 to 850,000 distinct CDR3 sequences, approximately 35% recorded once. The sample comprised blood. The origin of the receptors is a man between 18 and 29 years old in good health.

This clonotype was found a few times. This CDR3 reads CAISAGRADTQYF. For the CDR3, the DNA is TGTGCCATCAGTGCGGGGAGAGCAGATACGCAGTATTTT. The V and J genes are TRBV10-3 and TRBJ2-3; D possibly corresponds to TRBD2 (5 bases). The CDR3 spans 13 residues. Deletions cut 4 bases from V and 4 bases from J, with 9 bases between. CDR1 and CDR2 (germline): ENHRY, SYGVKD.

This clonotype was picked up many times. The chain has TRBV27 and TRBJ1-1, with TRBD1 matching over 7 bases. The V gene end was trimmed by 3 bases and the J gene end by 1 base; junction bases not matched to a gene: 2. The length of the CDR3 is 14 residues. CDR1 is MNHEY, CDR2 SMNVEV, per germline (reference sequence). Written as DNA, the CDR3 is TGTGCCAGCAGTTTGACAGGGCCGAACACTGAAGCTTTCTTT. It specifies CASSLTGPNTEAFF.

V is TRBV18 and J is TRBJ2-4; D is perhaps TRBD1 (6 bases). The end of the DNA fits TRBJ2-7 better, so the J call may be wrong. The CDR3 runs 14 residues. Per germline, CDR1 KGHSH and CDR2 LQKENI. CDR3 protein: CASSPGAGDHEQYF. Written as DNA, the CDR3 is TGTGCCAGCTCACCTGGGGCAGGGGATCACGAGCAGTACTTC.

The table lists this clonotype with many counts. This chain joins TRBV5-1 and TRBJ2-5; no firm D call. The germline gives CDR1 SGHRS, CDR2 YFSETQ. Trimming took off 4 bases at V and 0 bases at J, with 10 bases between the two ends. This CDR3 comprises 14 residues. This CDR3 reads CASSRTQYQETQYF. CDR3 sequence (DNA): TGCGCCAGCAGCCGTACACAGTACCAAGAGACCCAGTACTTC.

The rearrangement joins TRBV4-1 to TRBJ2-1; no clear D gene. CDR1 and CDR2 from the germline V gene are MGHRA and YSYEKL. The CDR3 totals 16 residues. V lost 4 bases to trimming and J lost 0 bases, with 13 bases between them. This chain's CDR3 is CASSPPPESSYNEQFF. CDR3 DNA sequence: TGCGCCAGCAGCCCCCCCCCTGAAAGCTCCTACAATGAGCAGTTCTTC.

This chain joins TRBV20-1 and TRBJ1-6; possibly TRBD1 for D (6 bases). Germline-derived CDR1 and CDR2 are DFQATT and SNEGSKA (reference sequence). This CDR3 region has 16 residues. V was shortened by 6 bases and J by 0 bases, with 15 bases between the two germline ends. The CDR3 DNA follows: TGCAGTGCCCTTAAAGGACAGAGCTCCTATAATTCACCCCTCCACTTT. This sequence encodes CSALKGQSSYNSPLHF.

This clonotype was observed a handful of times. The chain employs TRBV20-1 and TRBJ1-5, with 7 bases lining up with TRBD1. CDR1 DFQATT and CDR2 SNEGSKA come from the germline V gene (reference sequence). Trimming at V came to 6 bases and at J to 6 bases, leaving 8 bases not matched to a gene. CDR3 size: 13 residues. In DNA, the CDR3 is TGCAGTGCCGCTGGACAGGCGAGTCAGCCCCAGCATTTT. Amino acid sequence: CSAAGQASQPQHF.

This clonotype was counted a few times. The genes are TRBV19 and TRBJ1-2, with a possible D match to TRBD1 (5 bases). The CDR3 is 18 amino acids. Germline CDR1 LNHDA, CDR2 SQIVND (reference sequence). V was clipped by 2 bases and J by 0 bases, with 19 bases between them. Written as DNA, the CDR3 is TGTGCCAGTAGTATACCCTCGCGCCCGGGACGGCCTAACTATGGCTACACCTTC. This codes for CASSIPSRPGRPNYGYTF.

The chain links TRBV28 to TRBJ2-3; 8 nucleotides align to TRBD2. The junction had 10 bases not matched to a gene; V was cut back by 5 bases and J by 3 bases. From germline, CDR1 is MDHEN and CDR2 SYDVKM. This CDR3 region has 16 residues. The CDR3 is CASSPPAGGGTDTQYF. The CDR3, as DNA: TGTGCCAGCAGTCCCCCGGCGGGGGGAGGTACAGATACGCAGTATTTT.

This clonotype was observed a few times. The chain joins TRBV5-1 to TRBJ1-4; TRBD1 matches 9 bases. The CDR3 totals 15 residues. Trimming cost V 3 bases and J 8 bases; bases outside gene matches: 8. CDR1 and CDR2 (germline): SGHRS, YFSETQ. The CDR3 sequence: CASSSTTGGGEKLFF. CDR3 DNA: TGCGCCAGCAGCTCGACGACAGGGGGTGGCGAAAAACTGTTTTTT.

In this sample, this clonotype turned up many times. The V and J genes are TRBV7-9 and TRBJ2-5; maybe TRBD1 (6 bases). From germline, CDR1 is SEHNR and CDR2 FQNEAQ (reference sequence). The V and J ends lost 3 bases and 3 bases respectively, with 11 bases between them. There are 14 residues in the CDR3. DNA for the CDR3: TGTGCCAGCAGCTTCACCGGACAGAAAGAGACCCAGTACTTC. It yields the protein CASSFTGQKETQYF. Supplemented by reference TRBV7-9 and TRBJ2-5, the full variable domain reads DTGVSQNPRHKITKRGQNVTFRCDPISEHNRLYWYRQTLGQGPEFLTYFQNEAQLEKSRLLSDRFSAERPKGSFSTLEIQRTEQGDSAMYLCASSFTGQKETQYFGPGTRLLVL.

The CDR3 protein is CASSLLAKVNEQFF. CDR3 in DNA: TGTGCCAGCAGTTTACTAGCGAAAGTTAATGAGCAGTTCTTC. The chain has TRBV12-3 or TRBV12-4 and TRBJ2-1; tentative D call: TRBD2 (6 bases). V was trimmed by 2 bases and J by 7 bases, leaving 12 bases between them. CDR3 length: 14 residues.

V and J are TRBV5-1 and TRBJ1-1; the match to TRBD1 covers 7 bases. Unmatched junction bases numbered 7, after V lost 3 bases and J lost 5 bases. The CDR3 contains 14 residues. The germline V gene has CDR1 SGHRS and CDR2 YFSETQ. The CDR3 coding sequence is TGCGCCAGCAGCTCGGACAGGACGGAGACTGAAGCTTTCTTT. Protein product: CASSSDRTETEAFF.

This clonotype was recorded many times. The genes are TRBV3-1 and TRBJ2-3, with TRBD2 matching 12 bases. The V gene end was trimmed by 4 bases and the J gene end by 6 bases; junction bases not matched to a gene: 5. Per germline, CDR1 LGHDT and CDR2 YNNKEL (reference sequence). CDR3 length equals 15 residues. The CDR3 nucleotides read TGTGCCAGCAGCCTACTAGCGGGGGGCCAGGATACGCAGTATTTT. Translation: CASSLLAGGQDTQYF.

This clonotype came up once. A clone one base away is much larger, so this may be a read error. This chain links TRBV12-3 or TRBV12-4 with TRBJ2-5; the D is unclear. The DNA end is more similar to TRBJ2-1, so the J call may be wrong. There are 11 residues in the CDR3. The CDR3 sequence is CASRTSETQFF. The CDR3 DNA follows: TGTGCCAGCAGGACATCGGAGACCCAGTTCTTC.